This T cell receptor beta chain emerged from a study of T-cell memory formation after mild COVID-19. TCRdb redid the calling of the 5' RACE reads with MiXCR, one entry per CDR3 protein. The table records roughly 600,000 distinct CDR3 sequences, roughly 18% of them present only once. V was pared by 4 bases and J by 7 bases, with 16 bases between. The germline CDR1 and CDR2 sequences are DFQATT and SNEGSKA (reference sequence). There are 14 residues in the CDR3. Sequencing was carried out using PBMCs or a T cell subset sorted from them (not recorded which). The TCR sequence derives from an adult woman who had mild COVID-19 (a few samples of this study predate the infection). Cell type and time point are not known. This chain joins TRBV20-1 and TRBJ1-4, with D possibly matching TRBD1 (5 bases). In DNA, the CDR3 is TGCAGTGCTAACCCGGGAGGGGCCAGTGAAAAACTGTTTTTT. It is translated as CSANPGGASEKLFF.